Listed below are T cell receptor beta chains from one sample, sequenced in a study of T cells in localized non-small cell lung cancer. The assay was immunoSEQ multiplex PCR, and TCRdb's table has in-frame clones only and misses some. The sample lists some 66,000 clones; roughly four fifths were seen once. The material sequenced was peripheral blood, taken before any cancer treatment. The source of these receptors is a female donor of 60 years or more with stage I lung adenocarcinoma. Each CDR3 is given without its conserved first and last residue.

J gene: TRBJ2-1; V gene: TRBV9; CDR3 protein: ASSVAQGAQEQF
J gene: TRBJ1-4; V gene: TRBV7-2; CDR3 protein: ASSLVSGYNEKLF
J gene: TRBJ2-3; V gene: TRBV7-2; CDR3 protein: ASSSMLYGTLLTDTQY
J gene: TRBJ2-4; V gene: TRBV5-4; CDR3 protein: ASSLGRGPGAKNIQY
J gene: TRBJ1-1; V gene: TRBV19; CDR3 protein: ASSPTGANTEAF
J gene: TRBJ2-5; V gene: TRBV5-1; CDR3 protein: ASNPGTTRRKETQY
J gene: TRBJ2-3; V gene: TRBV7-6; CDR3 protein: ASTPELGILTDTQY
J gene: TRBJ2-3; V gene: TRBV5-1; CDR3 protein: ASSSLTSGGPTDTQY
J gene: TRBJ1-1; V gene: TRBV4-1; CDR3 protein: ASSNDRAPLNVEAF
J gene: TRBJ2-2; V gene: TRBV19; CDR3 protein: ASCGREVIDAGELF
J gene: TRBJ2-1; V gene: TRBV5-1; CDR3 protein: ASSGGQAYNEQF
J gene: TRBJ2-2; V gene: TRBV4-1; CDR3 protein: ASSQEPGPNTGELF
J gene: TRBJ2-7; V gene: TRBV28; CDR3 protein: ASKGTGGYEQY
J gene: TRBJ2-5; V gene: TRBV5-1; CDR3 protein: ASSFPGQGGATQY
J gene: TRBJ1-2; V gene: TRBV5-6; CDR3 protein: ASSLGNLEPYGYT
J gene: TRBJ1-2; V gene: TRBV18; CDR3 protein: ASSPETGTTTYGYT